This is a list of T cell receptor beta chains from one sample in a study of blood T cell repertoires in COVID-19. The method was immunoSEQ multiplex PCR; TCRdb's version includes in-frame clones alone and lacks a portion of them. This table has a few hundred thousand clones, roughly 88% appearing once. What was sequenced was peripheral blood. The receptors here all came from a human donor in a cohort sampled during active COVID-19. Both conserved end residues are part of each CDR3. The order of the fields is V gene, CDR3 protein.

>TRBV5-4
CASSFGGENEKLFF
>TRBV25-1
CASSAWTGATQETQYF
>TRBV21-1
CASSKARVLGDLNTEAFF
>TRBV7-9
CASSPRGQGAYEQYF
>TRBV7-9
CASSFTSGPTYEQYF
>TRBV7-6
CASSQQDGSDTQYF
>TRBV6-5
CASSTSTGSRYEQYF
>TRBV5-1
CASSLGDYSSYNEQFF
>TRBV10-3
CAISEDSYEQYF
>TRBV5-4
CASSLRTGPASEQYF
>TRBV4-1
CASSQHLGLAGEQYF
>TRBV12-2
CASLLGLPGGQPQHF
>TRBV6-6
CASSTSGESQPQHF
>TRBV2
CHSKREKMNEQFF
>TRBV10-3
CAISPGQGKTDTQYF
>TRBV4-2
CASSYWPQGVSYEQYF
>TRBV2
CASSGAGRNSPLHF
>TRBV9
CASSVGFGGESGYTF
>TRBV21-1
CASSKTTTRLVAGYEQYF
>TRBV6-5
CASSYLPTSVVDEQYF
>TRBV6-5
CATGTGFSPLHF
>TRBV28
CATFPSGAYEQYF
>TRBV5-1
CASSLGYRGRGTEAFF
>TRBV11-3
CASSPLGQGANEAFF
>TRBV5-5
CASWDYRNGYTF
>TRBV27
CASREGSSYNSPLHF
>TRBV5-1
CASSPPSSDRESSYEQYF
>TRBV12-3/TRBV12-4
CASSFTEASFYF
>TRBV28
CASIVAGDGHTQYF